This T cell receptor (beta chain) was found in a study of T-cell reconstitution after alpha-beta-depleted transplantation in children. Study-wide points: There were reportedly several hundred expanded graft clones from which alpha-beta T cells came about two months after transplant. By one year post-transplant, T-cell counts and diversity largely arose from T cells that were newly produced. Several patients had high TCRbeta diversity at day 60; it came from surviving recipient T cells and thymic progenitors.

Unique molecular identifiers were used in preparing the TCRbeta library. TCRdb ran MiXCR on the PCR reads and lists one entry per CDR3 protein. The data contain fewer than 350,000 distinct CDR3 sequences, roughly 7.8% of them singletons. CDR1 and CDR2 from the germline V gene are MGHRA and YSYEKL. There are 16 residues in the CDR3. The V gene lost 4 bases and the J gene lost 6 bases, with 19 bases spanning the gap. This clonotype was picked up a small number of times. Its antigen remains unidentified. This specimen was peripheral blood, taken 360 days after TCRalphabeta/CD19-depleted stem cell transplant. The chain employs TRBV4-1 and TRBJ1-5; a weak D match, TRBD1 (6 bases). This clonotype originated in a female patient between 2 and 10 years old who had a stem cell transplant for Fanconi anemia, so the T cells may come from the graft donor. The CDR3 DNA sequence: TGCGCCAGCAGCCCGCGGGACCCCCGGGACACTCAGCCCCAGCATTTT. Translating gives CASSPRDPRDTQPQHF.